The subject of this entry is one T cell receptor beta chain. Its target is unknown. Molecular barcoding with unique molecular identifiers was used for the TCRbeta library. TCRdb re-analysed the PCR reads in MiXCR, keeping a single row per CDR3 protein. The sample contains about 90,000 distinct CDR3 sequences, roughly 16% of which appear only once. With 4 bases clipped from V and 4 bases from J, the junction kept 5 bases outside the gene matches. Germline V CDR1 and CDR2: ENHRY, SYGVKD. This CDR3 comprises 15 residues. This entry comes from a study of T-cell reconstitution after alpha-beta-depleted transplantation in children. Regarding the study as a whole: Reportedly, alpha-beta T cells present about two months post-transplant originated from several hundred expanded clones of graft origin. Once a year had passed after transplant, T-cell counts and diversity came mostly from newly produced T cells.

This TCR came from a male patient aged 2 to 10 who had a stem cell transplant for acute lymphoblastic leukemia, so the T cells may come from the graft donor. The chain uses TRBV10-3 and TRBJ2-3; 10 bases are shared with TRBD2. The sequences come from PBMCs, mostly from graft donor cells, collected 180 days after TCRalphabeta/CD19-depleted stem cell transplant. Here the CDR3 DNA reads TGTGCCATCAGTGTAAGAGCGGGGGGGCCAGATACGCAGTATTTT. It yields the protein CAISVRAGGPDTQYF.